This T cell receptor beta chain was identified during a study of T cells in Graves' hyperthyroidism and ophthalmopathy. The wider study: Peripheral blood was drawn at first diagnosis, prior to all treatment.

Researchers took RNA transcripts and amplified the TCR beta CDR3 regions from them. First-round RT-PCR of the TCR CDR3 relied on the HTBI primer set. TCRdb fed the multiplex PCR reads into MiXCR, producing one record per CDR3 protein. Of 490,000 or so distinct CDR3 sequences in the sample, 20% to 25% were seen once. This clonotype has more than one count but fewer than ten. Its target is unknown. There are 14 residues in the CDR3. Germline V CDR1 and CDR2: SGHRS, YFSETQ. V lost 4 bases, J lost 0 bases, and 11 bases lay in between. Patients showing uncontrolled infection, other autoimmune disease, pregnancy or lactation were ineligible. The PBMCs had their origin in 10 ml of fresh peripheral blood. Regarding the study as a whole: Most thyroid clonotypes expanded above 0.001 appeared in blood too.

The chain couples TRBV5-1 to TRBJ2-7; maybe TRBD1 (5 bases). This receptor was identified in a woman in her sixties or seventies with Graves' ophthalmopathy. Material for sequencing was blood. This CDR3 is CASSQDRNSYEQYF. The CDR3 bases are TGCGCCAGCAGCCAAGACAGAAACTCCTACGAGCAGTACTTC.